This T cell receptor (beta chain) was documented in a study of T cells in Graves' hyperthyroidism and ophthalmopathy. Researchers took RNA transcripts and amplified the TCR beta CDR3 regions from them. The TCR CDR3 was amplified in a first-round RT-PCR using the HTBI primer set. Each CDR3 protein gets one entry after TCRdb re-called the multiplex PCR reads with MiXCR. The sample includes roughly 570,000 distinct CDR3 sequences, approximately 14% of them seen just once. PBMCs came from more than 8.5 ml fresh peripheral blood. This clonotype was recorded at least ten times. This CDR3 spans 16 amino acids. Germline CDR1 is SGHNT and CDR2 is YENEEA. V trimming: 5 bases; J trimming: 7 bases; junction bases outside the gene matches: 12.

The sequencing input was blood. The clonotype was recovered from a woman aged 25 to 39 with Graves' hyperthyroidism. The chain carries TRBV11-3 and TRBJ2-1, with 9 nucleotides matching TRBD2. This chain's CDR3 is CASSLVQGGRANEQFF. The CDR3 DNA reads TGTGCCAGCAGCCTTGTTCAGGGCGGGAGGGCGAATGAGCAGTTCTTC. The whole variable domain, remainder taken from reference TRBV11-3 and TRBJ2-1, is EAGVVQSPRYKIIEKKQPVAFWCNPISGHNTLYWYLQNLGQGPELLIRYENEEAVDDSQLPKDRFSAERLKGVDSTLKIQPAELGDSAVYLCASSLVQGGRANEQFFGPGTRLTVL.